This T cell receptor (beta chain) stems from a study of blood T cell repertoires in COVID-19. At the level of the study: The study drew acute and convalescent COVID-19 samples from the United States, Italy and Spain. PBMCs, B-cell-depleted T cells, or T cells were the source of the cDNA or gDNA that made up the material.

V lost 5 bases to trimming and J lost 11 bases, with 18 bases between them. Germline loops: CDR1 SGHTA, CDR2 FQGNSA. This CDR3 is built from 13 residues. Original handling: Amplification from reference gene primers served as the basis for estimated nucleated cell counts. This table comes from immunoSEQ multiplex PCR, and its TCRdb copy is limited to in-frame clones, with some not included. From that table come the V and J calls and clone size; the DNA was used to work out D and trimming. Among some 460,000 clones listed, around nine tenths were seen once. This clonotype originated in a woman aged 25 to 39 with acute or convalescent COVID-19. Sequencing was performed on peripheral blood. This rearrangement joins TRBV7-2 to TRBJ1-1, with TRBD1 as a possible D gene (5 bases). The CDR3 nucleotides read TGTGCCAGCAGCCAAGACAGAAAACAAACGGCTTTCTTT. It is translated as CASSQDRKQTAFF.